This T cell receptor (beta chain) is from a study of Ad26.COV2.S vaccination and SARS-CoV-2 variants. Treatment given: 19 received Ad26.COV2.S at low or high dose, single or two shots; 5 received placebo; per-sample allocation not given. Sampling was done on day 63 after the first vaccine or placebo injection. V gave up 5 bases and J gave up 7 bases, with 11 bases separating them. CDR3 size: 12 residues. The germline CDR1 and CDR2 sequences are MNHEY and SMNVEV (reference sequence). Study-wide findings and caveats: In TCR breadth and depth analyses, total T cell responses may have been underestimated.

A note on this clone: Its specificity is unknown.

TCRdb's copy holds only in-frame clones and misses some; the assay was immunoSEQ multiplex PCR. The table has roughly 420,000 clones, more than 75% seen once; the top ten hold less than 4.5%. The origin of this receptor is a person between 18 and 65 years old who received the Ad26.COV2.S COVID-19 vaccine or a placebo. The chain employs TRBV27 and TRBJ1-2; D possibly corresponds to TRBD1 (5 bases). Source: peripheral blood, taken in a trial of Ad26.COV2.S vaccine versus placebo. The CDR3 reads CASSPGGVGYTF. The DNA of the CDR3 is TGTGCCAGCAGTCCCGGGGGGGTTGGCTACACCTTC.